This T cell receptor (beta chain) came from a study of somatic mutations in cytotoxic T cells in rheumatoid arthritis. Generated by immunoSEQ multiplex PCR, the TCRdb table keeps only in-frame clones and is missing some. The repertoire holds some 40,000 clones, approximately 80% seen once, with approximately 3.2% in the top ten. V shed 5 bases and J shed 0 bases, with 10 bases lying between them. This CDR3 spans 15 amino acids. CDR1 is MDHEN and CDR2 is SYDVKM in the germline V gene. The chain couples TRBV28 to TRBJ1-4; possible D gene TRBD1, 5 bases. The source material was CD8+ T cells sorted from blood. The source is a man in his forties in good health. CDR3 DNA: TGTGCCAGCAGTCTGACGGGGGCAACTAATGAAAAACTGTTTTTT. Its protein is CASSLTGATNEKLFF.